These T cell receptor beta chains were read from a single sample in a study of Ad26.COV2.S vaccination and SARS-CoV-2 variants. TCRdb's copy holds only in-frame clones and misses some; the assay was immunoSEQ multiplex PCR. The sample shows hundreds of thousands of clones, about 90% of them seen only once. This specimen consisted of peripheral blood, obtained in a trial of Ad26.COV2.S vaccine versus placebo. These TCRs come from a person between 18 and 65 years old who received the Ad26.COV2.S COVID-19 vaccine or a placebo. The CDR3 runs from the conserved cysteine through the conserved F or W. D genes are given only for firm matches. Part of the rows lack a size; the others show once, few, many or a class for expanded clones.

clone_size: few; d_call: NA; j_call: TRBJ1-1; v_call: TRBV11-3; cdr3_aa: CASSLNQGATEAFF; cdr3_nt: TGTGCCAGCAGCTTAAATCAGGGTGCCACTGAAGCTTTCTTT
clone_size: NA; d_call: NA; j_call: TRBJ2-3; v_call: TRBV9; cdr3_aa: CASSVRGDRAGDTQYF; cdr3_nt: TGTGCCAGCAGCGTACGAGGAGATCGGGCGGGAGATACGCAGTATTTT
clone_size: NA; d_call: NA; j_call: TRBJ1-1; v_call: TRBV6-1; cdr3_aa: CASSEKQANTEAFF; cdr3_nt: TGTGCCAGCAGTGAAAAACAGGCGAACACTGAAGCTTTCTTT
clone_size: NA; d_call: NA; j_call: TRBJ2-7; v_call: TRBV6-5; cdr3_aa: CASSPGTTPYEQYF; cdr3_nt: TGTGCCAGCAGTCCCGGGACAACCCCCTACGAGCAGTACTTC
clone_size: many; d_call: TRBD1; j_call: TRBJ1-1; v_call: TRBV23-1; cdr3_aa: CASPTGRGGEAFF; cdr3_nt: TGCGCCAGCCCGACAGGGAGGGGCGGGGAAGCTTTCTTT
clone_size: NA; d_call: NA; j_call: TRBJ2-3; v_call: TRBV5-1; cdr3_aa: CASSTKTRGDTQYF; cdr3_nt: TGCGCCAGCAGCACCAAAACGAGAGGAGATACGCAGTATTTT
clone_size: NA; d_call: NA; j_call: TRBJ2-5; v_call: TRBV11-2; cdr3_aa: CASNLGGQETQYF; cdr3_nt: TGTGCCAGCAACCTCGGGGGCCAAGAGACCCAGTACTTC
clone_size: NA; d_call: NA; j_call: TRBJ1-1; v_call: TRBV6-5; cdr3_aa: CASTEAGAYTEAFF; cdr3_nt: TGTGCCAGCACCGAGGCAGGGGCTTACACTGAAGCTTTCTTT
clone_size: NA; d_call: NA; j_call: TRBJ1-2; v_call: TRBV7-2; cdr3_aa: CASRPTGFYGYTF; cdr3_nt: TGTGCCAGCAGGCCGACAGGTTTCTATGGCTACACCTTC
clone_size: NA; d_call: TRBD1; j_call: TRBJ1-1; v_call: TRBV3-1/TRBV3-2; cdr3_aa: CASSHTGGRGTEAFF; cdr3_nt: TGTGCCAGCAGCCATACAGGGGGCAGGGGCACTGAAGCTTTCTTT
clone_size: NA; d_call: NA; j_call: TRBJ1-2; v_call: TRBV3-1/TRBV3-2; cdr3_aa: CASSQDRGSGGYTF; cdr3_nt: TGTGCCAGCAGCCAAGATCGTGGATCTGGCGGCTACACCTTC
clone_size: NA; d_call: NA; j_call: TRBJ1-5; v_call: TRBV18; cdr3_aa: CASSPGQNQPQHF; cdr3_nt: TGTGCCAGCTCACCGGGACAAAATCAGCCCCAGCATTTT
clone_size: NA; d_call: TRBD2; j_call: TRBJ2-5; v_call: TRBV5-1; cdr3_aa: CASSRFGTSEQETQYF; cdr3_nt: TGCGCCAGCAGCCGGTTCGGGACTAGCGAGCAAGAGACCCAGTACTTC
clone_size: NA; d_call: NA; j_call: TRBJ1-4; v_call: TRBV30; cdr3_aa: CAWSVLGGEKLFF; cdr3_nt: TGTGCCTGGAGTGTACTAGGGGGGGAAAAACTGTTTTTT
clone_size: NA; d_call: NA; j_call: TRBJ2-2; v_call: TRBV6-5; cdr3_aa: CASNQILNTGELFF; cdr3_nt: TGTGCCAGCAACCAGATTCTGAACACCGGGGAGCTGTTTTTT
clone_size: NA; d_call: NA; j_call: TRBJ2-2; v_call: TRBV6-5; cdr3_aa: CASSWEPHTGELFF; cdr3_nt: TGTGCCAGCAGTTGGGAGCCCCACACCGGGGAGCTGTTTTTT
clone_size: once; d_call: NA; j_call: TRBJ1-1; v_call: TRBV7-2; cdr3_aa: CASSLGIRDTEAFF; cdr3_nt: TGTGCCAGCAGCTTGGGAATTCGGGACACTGAAGCTTTCTTT
clone_size: once; d_call: TRBD2; j_call: TRBJ2-5; v_call: TRBV7-3; cdr3_aa: CASSETAGETQYF; cdr3_nt: TGTGCCAGCAGCGAGACAGCGGGGGAGACCCAGTACTTC
clone_size: few; d_call: TRBD1; j_call: TRBJ2-7; v_call: TRBV19; cdr3_aa: CASSIGTGTYEQYF; cdr3_nt: TGTGCCAGTAGTATCGGGACAGGGACCTACGAGCAGTACTTC
clone_size: NA; d_call: NA; j_call: TRBJ1-1; v_call: TRBV18; cdr3_aa: CASSLAPETGNTEAFF; cdr3_nt: TGTGCCAGCTCACTCGCGCCGGAGACAGGGAACACTGAAGCTTTCTTT
clone_size: NA; d_call: NA; j_call: TRBJ2-2; v_call: TRBV11-2; cdr3_aa: CASSLQGAGELFF; cdr3_nt: TGTGCCAGCAGCCTACAGGGAGCCGGGGAGCTGTTTTTT
clone_size: once; d_call: NA; j_call: TRBJ2-7; v_call: TRBV24-1; cdr3_aa: CATSDGAQRPYEQYF; cdr3_nt: TGTGCCACCAGTGATGGGGCCCAAAGACCCTACGAGCAGTACTTC
clone_size: NA; d_call: NA; j_call: TRBJ1-2; v_call: TRBV9; cdr3_aa: CASSAGGGYGYTF; cdr3_nt: TGTGCCAGCAGCGCCGGGGGAGGCTATGGCTACACCTTC
clone_size: NA; d_call: NA; j_call: TRBJ1-2; v_call: TRBV20-1; cdr3_aa: CSASPSGRGYGYTF; cdr3_nt: TGCAGTGCTAGTCCGTCAGGGAGGGGGTATGGCTACACCTTC
clone_size: NA; d_call: NA; j_call: TRBJ1-2; v_call: TRBV6-5; cdr3_aa: CASSSQYSGYTF; cdr3_nt: TGTGCCAGCAGTTCCCAGTATTCCGGCTACACCTTC
clone_size: NA; d_call: NA; j_call: TRBJ2-5; v_call: TRBV13; cdr3_aa: CASSSLRDPEETQYF; cdr3_nt: TGTGCCAGCAGCTCCCTCCGAGACCCAGAAGAGACCCAGTACTTC
clone_size: NA; d_call: TRBD1; j_call: TRBJ1-6; v_call: TRBV6-5; cdr3_aa: CASTQTTGYNSPLHF; cdr3_nt: TGTGCCAGCACCCAAACGACAGGGTATAATTCACCCCTCCACTTT
clone_size: NA; d_call: NA; j_call: TRBJ2-7; v_call: TRBV5-5; cdr3_aa: CASSYYYEQYF; cdr3_nt: TGTGCCAGCAGTTACTACTACGAGCAGTACTTC
clone_size: NA; d_call: NA; j_call: TRBJ1-5; v_call: TRBV27; cdr3_aa: CASSLSPGAPGNQPQHF; cdr3_nt: TGTGCCAGCAGTTTATCGCCCGGGGCGCCGGGCAATCAGCCCCAGCATTTT
clone_size: NA; d_call: TRBD1; j_call: TRBJ2-2; v_call: TRBV6-5; cdr3_aa: CASHRDRGTGELFF; cdr3_nt: TGTGCCAGCCACCGGGACAGAGGCACCGGGGAGCTGTTTTTT
clone_size: few; d_call: NA; j_call: TRBJ1-1; v_call: TRBV5-4; cdr3_aa: CASSLKGPYNEAFF; cdr3_nt: TGTGCCAGCAGCTTGAAAGGGCCTTACAACGAAGCTTTCTTT
clone_size: NA; d_call: TRBD1; j_call: TRBJ2-7; v_call: TRBV5-1; cdr3_aa: CASSPTGAYEQYF; cdr3_nt: TGCGCCAGCAGCCCCACAGGGGCCTACGAGCAGTACTTC